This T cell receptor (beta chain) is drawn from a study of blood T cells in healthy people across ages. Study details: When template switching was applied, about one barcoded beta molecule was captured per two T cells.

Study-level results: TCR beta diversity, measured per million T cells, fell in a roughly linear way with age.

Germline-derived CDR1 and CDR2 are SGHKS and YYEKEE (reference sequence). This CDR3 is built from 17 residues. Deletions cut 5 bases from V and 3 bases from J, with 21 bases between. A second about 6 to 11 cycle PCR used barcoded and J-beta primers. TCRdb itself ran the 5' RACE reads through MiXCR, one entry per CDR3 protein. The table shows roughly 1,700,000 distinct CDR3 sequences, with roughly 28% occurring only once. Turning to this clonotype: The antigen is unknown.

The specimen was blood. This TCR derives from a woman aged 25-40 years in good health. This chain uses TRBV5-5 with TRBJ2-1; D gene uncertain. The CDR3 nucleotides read TGTGCCAGCAGTCCTACCCACTATCCCATCCTCTACAATGAGCAGTTCTTC. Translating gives CASSPTHYPILYNEQFF.